What follows describes a single TCR beta chain. This receptor's antigen is unknown. No qualities accompany the bases; no much larger clone lies one base away. The data belong to a study of CD4 T cells in relation to SARS-CoV-2 and coronaviruses (dated by TCRdb to about 2021). About the study as a whole: The ViraFEST assay cultured PBMCs with antigen for 10 days, then sequenced TCR beta CDR3s to find antigen-specific clonal expansions. An HIV-1 Nef peptide pool or a no-peptide culture served as the negative reference condition. Patient-derived lymphoblastoid cell lines were used to map the HLA restriction of shared crossreactive spike epitopes. Memory CD4+ T cell crossreactivity between SARS-CoV-2 and common cold coronavirus spike proteins was assessed at the TCR clonotype level in the study. The Adaptive Biotechnologies TCR-sequencing kit was used to sequence samples from a few pre-COVID donors and the naive versus memory experiments, whereas other data were Illumina-based. Expansion assays from other donors in the study were sequenced with a different, Illumina-based TCR-beta assay. Overall results and qualifications from the work: The study was limited by small numbers of patients and tested TCRs. Crossreactivity analysis centred on spike protein, so crossreactivity against other viral proteins was not assessed. Compared with monoreactive clones, crossreactive clones had significantly weaker SARS-CoV-2-driven expansion, a result consistent with antigenic imprinting. Pre-pandemic and post-infection samples were not both contributed by any donor, so tracing of the source of pre-existing responses was limited. In approximately 60% of donors, memory CD4+ clonotypes turned up that crossrecognized SARS-CoV-2 and at least one common cold coronavirus spike.

The V end gives up 1 base and the J end 4 bases, leaving 5 bases in the junction not matched to a gene. Taken from cysteine to phenylalanine, the CDR3 has 16 residues. Only CDR3 DNA remains: 48 bases, in frame from the first base. The germline V gene (reference sequence) supplies CDR1 LGHDT and CDR2 YNNKEL. Library preparation used the immunoSEQ multiplex PCR assay. On the study's bioinformatics: During preprocessing, nonproductive sequences were removed, along with CDR3s that did not begin with C, did not end with F or W, or were shorter than 7 amino acids. Antigen-specific clonotypes were called with the MANAFEST web app on the basis of expansion relative to the reference and to other culture wells. To be counted as positive, a clone had to show significant expansion compared with the reference culture, at an FDR below 0.05, in 2 of 3 replicate wells. Positive clones also required significant expansion versus all other tandem wells and an odds ratio above 5. Pairwise Levenshtein distance, computed with the stringdist R package after three terminal residues were trimmed from each end, was used as the measure of CDR3 homology. The immuneACCESS repertoire file appears here via TCRdb, limited to in-frame rearrangements. These files lack a portion of the clones; in checked studies, under half of the deficit traces to unresolved V genes, and the cause of the others is not known. From that table come the V and J calls and clone size; the DNA was used to work out D and trimming. The sample data list tens of thousands of clones, and around 72% of these were observed just once. The biggest ten clones account for around 17% of the sample.

CD4+ T cells from unexposed donors were collected before the COVID-19 pandemic (2011-2018). After approximately eleven days of culture, CD4+ T cells were isolated with the EasySep CD4+ T cell isolation kit. Unexposed donor CD4+ T cells were tested for reactivity to SARS-CoV-2 S and N and four common cold coronavirus spike pools, as cell number allowed. Each well received over 1.5 million PBMCs, cultured in IMDM supplemented with roughly 5% human AB serum and around 10 IU/ml IL-2. Half of the culture medium was replaced with fresh IL-2-containing medium on days 3 and 7. Triplicate replicate wells were generally used for each peptide culture condition. The leukapheresis product for the unexposed donors was obtained through commercial purchase. Ficoll-Paque PLUS gradient centrifugation was used to isolate PBMCs from leukapheresis product or whole blood. PBMCs were either cryopreserved at -140°C or used fresh in the expansion assay. The QIAamp Micro DNA Kit was used to extract genomic DNA from the CD4+ T cells.

The clonotype originates from a human donor in good health. The rearranged segments are TRBV3-1 (or the pseudogene TRBV3-2) and TRBJ2-2; 8 bases in the middle match TRBD1. Sequencing was performed on CD4+ T cells from PBMCs, cultured in vitro. The base sequence is TGTGCCAGCAGCCAAGCTTCAGGGGGCGGCACCGGGGAGCTGTTTTTT. It encodes CASSQASGGGTGELFF.